A single T cell receptor (beta chain) is shown here with its context. Antigen: not known. The data stem from a study of T cells in Graves' hyperthyroidism and ophthalmopathy. Turning to the study itself: At the time of initial diagnosis and before any treatment, peripheral blood was collected. Study-wide points: Researchers report that a 13 V-J model separated ophthalmopathy from stable hyperthyroidism.

TCR beta CDR3 sequences were amplified from RNA transcripts. HTBI primers were the set used in a first-round RT-PCR of the TCR CDR3. TCRdb re-analysed the multiplex PCR reads in MiXCR, keeping a single row per CDR3 protein. Of hundreds of thousands of distinct CDR3 sequences in the sample, about 20% were seen once. PBMCs were derived from 10 ml fresh peripheral blood. The CDR3 consists of 15 residues. Looked up from germline, CDR1 is MNHNS and CDR2 is SASEGT. Trimming cost V 6 bases and J 1 base; bases outside gene matches: 8. This sequence joins TRBV6-1 and TRBJ2-7; TRBD1 aligns across 8 bases. Sequenced: blood. This TCR came from a man aged 35 to 55 with Graves' ophthalmopathy. CDR3 in DNA: TGTGCCAGCAGCCGGGGCAGGGGGCGATCCTACGAGCAGTACTTC. Amino acid sequence: CASSRGRGRSYEQYF.